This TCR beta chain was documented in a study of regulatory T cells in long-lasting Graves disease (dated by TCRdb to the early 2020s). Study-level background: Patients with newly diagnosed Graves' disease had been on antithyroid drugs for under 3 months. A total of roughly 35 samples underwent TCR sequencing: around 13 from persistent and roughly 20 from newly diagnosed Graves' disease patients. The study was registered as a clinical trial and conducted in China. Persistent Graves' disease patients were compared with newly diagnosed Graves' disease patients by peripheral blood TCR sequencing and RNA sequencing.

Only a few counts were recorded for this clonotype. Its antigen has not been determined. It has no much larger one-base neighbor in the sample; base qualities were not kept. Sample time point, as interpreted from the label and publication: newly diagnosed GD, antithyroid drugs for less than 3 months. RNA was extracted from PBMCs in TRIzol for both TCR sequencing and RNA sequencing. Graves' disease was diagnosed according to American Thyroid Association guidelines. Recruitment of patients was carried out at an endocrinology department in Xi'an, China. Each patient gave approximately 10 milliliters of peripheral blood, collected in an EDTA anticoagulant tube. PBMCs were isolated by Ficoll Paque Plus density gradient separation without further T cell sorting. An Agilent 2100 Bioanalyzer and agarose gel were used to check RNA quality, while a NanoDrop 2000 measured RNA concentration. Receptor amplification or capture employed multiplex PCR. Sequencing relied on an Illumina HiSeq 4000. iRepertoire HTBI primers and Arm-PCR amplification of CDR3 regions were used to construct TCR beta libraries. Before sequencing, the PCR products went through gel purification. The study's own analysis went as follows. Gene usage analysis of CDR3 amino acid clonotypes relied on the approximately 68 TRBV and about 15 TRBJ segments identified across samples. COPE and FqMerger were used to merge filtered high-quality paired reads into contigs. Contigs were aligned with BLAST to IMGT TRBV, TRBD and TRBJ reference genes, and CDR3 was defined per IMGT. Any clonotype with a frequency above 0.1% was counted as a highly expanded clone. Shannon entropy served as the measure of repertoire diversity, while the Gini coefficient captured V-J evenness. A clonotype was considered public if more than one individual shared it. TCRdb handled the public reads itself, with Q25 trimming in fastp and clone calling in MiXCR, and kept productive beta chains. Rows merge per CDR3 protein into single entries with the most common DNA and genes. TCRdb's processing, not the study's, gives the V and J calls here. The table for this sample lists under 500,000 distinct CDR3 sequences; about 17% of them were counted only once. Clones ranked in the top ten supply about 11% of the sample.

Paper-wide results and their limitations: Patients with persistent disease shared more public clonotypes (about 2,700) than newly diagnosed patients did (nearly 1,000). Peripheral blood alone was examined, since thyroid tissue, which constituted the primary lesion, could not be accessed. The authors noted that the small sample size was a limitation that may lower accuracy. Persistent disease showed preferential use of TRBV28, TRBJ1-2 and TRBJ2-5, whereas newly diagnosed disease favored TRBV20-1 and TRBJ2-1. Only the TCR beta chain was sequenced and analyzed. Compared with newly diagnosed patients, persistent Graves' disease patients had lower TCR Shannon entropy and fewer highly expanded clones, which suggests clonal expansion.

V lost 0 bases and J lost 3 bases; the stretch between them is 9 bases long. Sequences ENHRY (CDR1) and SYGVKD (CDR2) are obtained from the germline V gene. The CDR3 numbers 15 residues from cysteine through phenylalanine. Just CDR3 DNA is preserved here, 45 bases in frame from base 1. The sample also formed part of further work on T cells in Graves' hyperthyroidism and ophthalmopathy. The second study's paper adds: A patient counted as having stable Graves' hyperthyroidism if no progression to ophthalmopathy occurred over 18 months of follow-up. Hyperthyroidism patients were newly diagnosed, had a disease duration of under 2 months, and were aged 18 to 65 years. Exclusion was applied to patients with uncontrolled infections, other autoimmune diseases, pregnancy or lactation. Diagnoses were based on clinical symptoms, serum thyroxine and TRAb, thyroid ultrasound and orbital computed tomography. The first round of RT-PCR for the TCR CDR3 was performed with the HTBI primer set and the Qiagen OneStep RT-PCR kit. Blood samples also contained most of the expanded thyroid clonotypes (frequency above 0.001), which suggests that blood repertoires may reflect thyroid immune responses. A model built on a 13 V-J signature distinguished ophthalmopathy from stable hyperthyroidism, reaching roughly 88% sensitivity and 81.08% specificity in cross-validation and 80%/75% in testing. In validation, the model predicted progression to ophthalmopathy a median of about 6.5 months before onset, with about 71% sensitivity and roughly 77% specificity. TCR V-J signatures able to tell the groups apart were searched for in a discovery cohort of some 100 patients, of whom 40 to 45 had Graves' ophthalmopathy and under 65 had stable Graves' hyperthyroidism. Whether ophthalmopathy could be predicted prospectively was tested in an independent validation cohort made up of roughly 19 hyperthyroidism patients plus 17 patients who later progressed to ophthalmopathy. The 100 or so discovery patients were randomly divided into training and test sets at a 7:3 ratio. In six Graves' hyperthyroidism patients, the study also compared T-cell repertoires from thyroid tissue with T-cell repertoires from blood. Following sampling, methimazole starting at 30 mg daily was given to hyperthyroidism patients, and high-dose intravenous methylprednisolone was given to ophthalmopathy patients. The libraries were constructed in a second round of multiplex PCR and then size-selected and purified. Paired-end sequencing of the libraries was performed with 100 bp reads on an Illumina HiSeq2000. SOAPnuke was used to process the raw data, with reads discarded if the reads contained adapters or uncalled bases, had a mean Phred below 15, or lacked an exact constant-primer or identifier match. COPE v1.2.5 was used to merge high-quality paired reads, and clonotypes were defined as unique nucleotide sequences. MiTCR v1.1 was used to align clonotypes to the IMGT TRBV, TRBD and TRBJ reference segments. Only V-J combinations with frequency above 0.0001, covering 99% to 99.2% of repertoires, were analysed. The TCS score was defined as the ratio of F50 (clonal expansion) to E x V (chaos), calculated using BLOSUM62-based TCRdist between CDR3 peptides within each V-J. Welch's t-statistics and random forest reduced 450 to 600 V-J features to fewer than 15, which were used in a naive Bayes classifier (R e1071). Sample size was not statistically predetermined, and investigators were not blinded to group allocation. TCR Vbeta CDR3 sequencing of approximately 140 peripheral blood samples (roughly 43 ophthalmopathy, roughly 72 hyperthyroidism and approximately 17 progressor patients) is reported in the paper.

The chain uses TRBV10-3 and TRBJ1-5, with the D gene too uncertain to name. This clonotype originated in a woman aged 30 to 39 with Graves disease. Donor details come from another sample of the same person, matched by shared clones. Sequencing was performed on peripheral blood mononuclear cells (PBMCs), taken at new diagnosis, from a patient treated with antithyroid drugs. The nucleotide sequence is TGTGCCATCAGTGAGTCGAGAGTTCCCAATCAGCCCCAGCATTTT. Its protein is CAISESRVPNQPQHF.